Below, 4 T cell receptor beta chains from the same sample are listed, as sequenced in a study of early T cells in non-severe SARS-CoV-2 infection. TCRdb analysed the 5' RACE reads with MiXCR anew, one entry per CDR3 protein. Here the sample spans 75,000 or so distinct CDR3 sequences, around 15% being singletons. What was sequenced was whole blood. These receptors were collected from an adult who was a healthcare worker with PCR-confirmed SARS-CoV-2 infection or an uninfected control (not recorded which).

The chain couples TRBV6-5 to TRBJ2-3, with 8 bases that match TRBD1. Germline CDR1 and CDR2: MNHEY and SVGAGI. The CDR3 sequence is 16 residues long. V lost 8 bases and J lost 0; bases outside the gene matches: 10. CDR3 DNA sequence: TGTGCCAGCCGGGACAGGAGGCCCTCTAGCACAGATACGCAGTATTTT. Its protein is CASRDRRPSSTDTQYF.

The chain uses TRBV6-6 and TRBJ2-7; 7 bases agree with TRBD1. Per germline, CDR1 MNHNY and CDR2 SVGAGI (reference sequence). V shed 4 bases and J 0 bases; nucleotides not matched to a gene: 9. The CDR3 covers 16 residues. The chain's CDR3 is CASSSMGQLTSYEQYF. The CDR3 bases are TGTGCCAGCAGTTCCATGGGACAGCTCACCTCCTACGAGCAGTACTTC.

This clonotype was seen at least ten times. The chain employs TRBV12-3 or TRBV12-4 and TRBJ2-5; D is unclear. The CDR3 loop spans 12 amino acids. V lost 5 bases, J lost 5 bases, and 9 bases lay in between. The CDR3 bases are TGTGCCAGCAGTCCTATGGGGGAGACCCAGTACTTC. Residues: CASSPMGETQYF.

This chain connects TRBV3-1 to TRBJ1-2; D unclear. V was cut by 1 base and J by 7 bases, with 10 bases left in between. Germline-derived CDR1 and CDR2 are LGHDT and YNNKEL (reference sequence). The CDR3 runs to 13 residues. The DNA of the CDR3 is TGTGCCAGCAGCCAAGCCCGGGGAGCTGGCTACACCTTC. This sequence encodes CASSQARGAGYTF.